This TCR beta chain is from a study of blood T cell repertoires in COVID-19 (dated by TCRdb to 2020 to 2021). Study-wide context: Samples from collaborators originated in the United States, Italy and Spain and spanned both the acute and convalescent phases of COVID-19. The prospective study material was composed of cDNA or gDNA derived from T cells, B-cell-depleted T cells, or PBMCs. The dataset comprised deeply sampled blood TCRbeta repertoires from subjects exposed to, actively infected with, or recovered from COVID-19. A freely available public database, intended as a resource for researchers studying the immune response to SARS-CoV-2, is where the repertoires were released. Samples were obtained from the ongoing ImmuneRACE study (first 160 participants) and from 1,254 subjects provided by 6 global collaborators. A de-identified subject ID, COVID-19 status, age in years and sex were almost always included in the sample metadata. HLA class I and class II types, where available, came from metadata supplied by the sample provider rather than from assay-based typing. Study-wide findings and limitations: Clinical and demographic metadata were provided uncurated, with the amount varying by source and participant.

TCRbeta CDR3 regions were amplified from genomic DNA using the immunoSEQ Assay, a bias-controlled multiplex PCR. In the paper's pipeline: The number of nucleated cells in each sample was estimated by amplification of reference gene primers within the assay. Sequence reads were collapsed and filtered to measure the absolute abundance of every unique TCRbeta CDR3 rearrangement. For each sample, productive Simpson clonality was calculated by taking the square root of Simpson's diversity index across productive rearrangements. TCRdb carries this immuneACCESS record with in-frame sequences only. Its versions omit some clonotypes, under half of them owing to an unresolved V gene in the studies checked, with the rest unexplained. The V and J calls and clone size come from that table; D and trimming were worked out from the DNA. Across this sample there are under 250,000 clones, with 79% seen only once. The ten largest clones capture around 5.9% of the sample.

Its CDR3 holds 14 amino acids, cysteine through phenylalanine. Just the 42-base CDR3 DNA is kept, in frame starting at base 1. CDR1 is given as SGHVS and CDR2 as FQNEAQ, both from the germline V gene. V is clipped by 1 base and J by 2 bases, and the sequence between their germline boundaries is 5 bases long. One collaborating source in Seattle enrolled patients during active infection and followed them longitudinally through the course of disease. Whole blood was collected in K2EDTA tubes by collaborating institutions according to the institutions' own protocols. Collaborator samples were shipped for TCRbeta analysis as frozen whole blood, isolated PBMCs, or DNA extracted from either sample type. This clone was seen only a few times. Its antigen is currently not known. Base qualities are not recorded, but no much larger clone differs from it by a single base.

Sequencing input: peripheral blood. The receptor was derived from a woman aged 40 to 50 with COVID-19, enrolled during active disease. Rearrangement joined TRBV7-8 to TRBJ2-2, with no confidently assigned D gene. The CDR3 has the sequence CASSLGANTGELFF. The DNA sequence reads TGTGCCAGCAGCTTAGGAGCTAACACCGGGGAGCTGTTTTTT.